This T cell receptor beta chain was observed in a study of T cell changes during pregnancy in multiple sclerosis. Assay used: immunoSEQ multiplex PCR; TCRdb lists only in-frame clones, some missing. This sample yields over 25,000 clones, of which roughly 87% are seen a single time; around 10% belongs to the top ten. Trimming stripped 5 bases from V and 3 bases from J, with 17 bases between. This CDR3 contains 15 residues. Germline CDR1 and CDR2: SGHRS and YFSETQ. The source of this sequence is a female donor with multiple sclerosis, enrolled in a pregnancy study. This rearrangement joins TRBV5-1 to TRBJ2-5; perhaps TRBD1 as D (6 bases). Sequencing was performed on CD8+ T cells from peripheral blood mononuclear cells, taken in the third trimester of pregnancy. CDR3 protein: CASRGHERVKETQYF. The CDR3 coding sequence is TGCGCCAGCAGGGGACACGAAAGGGTCAAAGAGACCCAGTACTTC.